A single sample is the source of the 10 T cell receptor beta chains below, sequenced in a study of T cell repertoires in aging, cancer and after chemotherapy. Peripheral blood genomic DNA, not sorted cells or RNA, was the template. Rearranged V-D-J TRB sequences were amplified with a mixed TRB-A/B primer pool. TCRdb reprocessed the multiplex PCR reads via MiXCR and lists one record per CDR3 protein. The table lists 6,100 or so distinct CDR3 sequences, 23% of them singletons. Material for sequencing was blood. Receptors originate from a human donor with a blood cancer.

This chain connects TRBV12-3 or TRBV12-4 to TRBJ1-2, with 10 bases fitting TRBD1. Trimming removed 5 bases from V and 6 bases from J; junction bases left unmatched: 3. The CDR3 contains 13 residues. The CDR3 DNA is TGTGCCAGCAGTCGGGACAGGGGTCATGGCTACACCTTC. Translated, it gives CASSRDRGHGYTF.

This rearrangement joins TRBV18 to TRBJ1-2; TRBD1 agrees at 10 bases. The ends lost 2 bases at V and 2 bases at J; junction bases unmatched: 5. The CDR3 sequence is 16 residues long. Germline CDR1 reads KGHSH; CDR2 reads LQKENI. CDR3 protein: CASSPGTGATNYGYTF. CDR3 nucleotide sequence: TGTGCCAGCTCACCAGGGACAGGGGCAACAAACTATGGCTACACCTTC.

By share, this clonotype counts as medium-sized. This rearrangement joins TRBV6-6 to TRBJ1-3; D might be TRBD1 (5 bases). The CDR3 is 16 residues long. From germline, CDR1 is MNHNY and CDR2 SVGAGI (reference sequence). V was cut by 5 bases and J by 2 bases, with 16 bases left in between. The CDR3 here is CASSNPNRFTGNTIYF. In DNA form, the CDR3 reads TGTGCCAGCAGTAATCCTAACAGGTTTACTGGAAACACCATATATTTT.

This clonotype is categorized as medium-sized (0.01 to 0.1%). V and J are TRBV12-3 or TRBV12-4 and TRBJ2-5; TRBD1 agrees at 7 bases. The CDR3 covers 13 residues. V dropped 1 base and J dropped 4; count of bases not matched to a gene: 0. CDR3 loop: CASSLGDRETQYF. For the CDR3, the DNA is TGTGCCAGCAGTTTAGGGGACAGAGAGACCCAGTACTTC.

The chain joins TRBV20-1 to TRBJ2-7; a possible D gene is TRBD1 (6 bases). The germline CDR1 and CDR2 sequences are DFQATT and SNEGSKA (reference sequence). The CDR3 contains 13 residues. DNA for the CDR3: TGCACCACACCGGGGCAGGGGCTGGACGAGCAGTACTTC. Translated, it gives CTTPGQGLDEQYF.

The CDR3 here is CASSFPGTSGSVYNEQFF. CDR3 bases: TGTGCCAGCAGCTTTCCAGGGACTAGCGGGAGTGTCTACAATGAGCAGTTCTTC. V is TRBV5-5 and J is TRBJ2-1; TRBD2 matches 14 bases. J was trimmed by 3 bases and V by 2 bases; bases with no gene match: 7. Per the germline V gene, CDR1 is SGHKS and CDR2 is YYEKEE (reference sequence). CDR3 length: 18 amino acids.

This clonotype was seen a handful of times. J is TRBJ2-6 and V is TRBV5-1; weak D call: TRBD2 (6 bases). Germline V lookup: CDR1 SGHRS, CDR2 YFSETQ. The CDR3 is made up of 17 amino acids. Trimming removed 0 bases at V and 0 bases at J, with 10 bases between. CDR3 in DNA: TGCGCCAGCAGCTTGGCCCCGGGAGCCTCTGGGGCCAACGTCCTGACTTTC. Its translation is CASSLAPGASGANVLTF.

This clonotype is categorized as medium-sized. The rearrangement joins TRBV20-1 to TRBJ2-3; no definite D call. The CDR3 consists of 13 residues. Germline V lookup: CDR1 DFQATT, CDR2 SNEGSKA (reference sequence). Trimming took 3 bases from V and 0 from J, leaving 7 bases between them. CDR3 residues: CSARSGSTDTQYF. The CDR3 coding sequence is TGCAGTGCTAGGTCTGGGAGCACAGATACGCAGTATTTT.

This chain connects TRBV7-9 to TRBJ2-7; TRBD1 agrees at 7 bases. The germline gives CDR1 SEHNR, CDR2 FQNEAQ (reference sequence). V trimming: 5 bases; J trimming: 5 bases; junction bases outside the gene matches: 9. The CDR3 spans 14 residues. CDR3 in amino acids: CASSPTGILNEQYF. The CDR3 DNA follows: TGTGCCAGCAGCCCGACAGGGATACTCAACGAGCAGTACTTC.

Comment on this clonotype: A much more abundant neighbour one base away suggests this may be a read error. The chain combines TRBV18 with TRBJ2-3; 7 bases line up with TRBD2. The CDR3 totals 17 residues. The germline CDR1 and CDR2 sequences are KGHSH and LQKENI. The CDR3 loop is CVSSPPPRTRNTDTQYF. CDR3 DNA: TGTGTCAGCTCACCACCACCGAGGACTAGGAACACAGATACGCAGTATTTT.